This section outlines one TCR beta chain sequence together with its context. No antigen is known for it. This sample is part of a study of T-cell reconstitution after alpha-beta-depleted transplantation in children. The study, taken as a whole, reports: Alpha-beta T cells about two months after transplant reportedly derived from several hundred expanded graft clones. Some patients' high day-60 TCRbeta diversity was traced to surviving recipient T cells and thymic progenitors. Fresh T-cell production supplied most of the T-cell counts and diversity seen one year after transplant.

Trimming took off 4 bases at V and 7 bases at J, with 16 bases between the two ends. Germline V gene lookup returns CDR1 SQVTM and CDR2 ANQGSEA. CDR3 length: 14 residues. Unique molecular identifiers were used in preparing the TCRbeta library. TCRdb reprocessed the PCR reads via MiXCR and lists one record per CDR3 protein. The profile shows under 850,000 distinct CDR3 sequences, 10% to 15% of them singletons. V is TRBV29-1 and J is TRBJ2-2; the D gene is possibly TRBD2 (5 bases). This receptor was obtained from a girl aged 2 to 9 with congenital amegakaryocytic thrombocytopenia, due to receive a stem cell transplant. This material consisted of PBMCs, taken before TCRalphabeta/CD19-depleted stem cell transplant. The CDR3: CSVGGGRGGGELFF. The CDR3 coding sequence is TGCAGCGTTGGTGGTGGGAGAGGAGGCGGGGAGCTGTTTTTT.